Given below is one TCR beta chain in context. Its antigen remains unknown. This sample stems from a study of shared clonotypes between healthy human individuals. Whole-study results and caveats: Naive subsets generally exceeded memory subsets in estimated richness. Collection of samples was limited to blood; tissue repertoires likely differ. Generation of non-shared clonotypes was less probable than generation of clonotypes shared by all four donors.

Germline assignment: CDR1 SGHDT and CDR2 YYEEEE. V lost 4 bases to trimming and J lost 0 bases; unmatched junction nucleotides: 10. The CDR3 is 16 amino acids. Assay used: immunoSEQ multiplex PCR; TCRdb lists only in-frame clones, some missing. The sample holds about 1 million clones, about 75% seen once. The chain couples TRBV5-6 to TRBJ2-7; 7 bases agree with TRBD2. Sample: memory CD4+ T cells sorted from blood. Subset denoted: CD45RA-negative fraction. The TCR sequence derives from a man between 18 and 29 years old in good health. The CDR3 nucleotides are TGTGCCAGCAGCCCAATCGTAAGCGGGGCCTCCTACGAGCAGTACTTC. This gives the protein CASSPIVSGASYEQYF.